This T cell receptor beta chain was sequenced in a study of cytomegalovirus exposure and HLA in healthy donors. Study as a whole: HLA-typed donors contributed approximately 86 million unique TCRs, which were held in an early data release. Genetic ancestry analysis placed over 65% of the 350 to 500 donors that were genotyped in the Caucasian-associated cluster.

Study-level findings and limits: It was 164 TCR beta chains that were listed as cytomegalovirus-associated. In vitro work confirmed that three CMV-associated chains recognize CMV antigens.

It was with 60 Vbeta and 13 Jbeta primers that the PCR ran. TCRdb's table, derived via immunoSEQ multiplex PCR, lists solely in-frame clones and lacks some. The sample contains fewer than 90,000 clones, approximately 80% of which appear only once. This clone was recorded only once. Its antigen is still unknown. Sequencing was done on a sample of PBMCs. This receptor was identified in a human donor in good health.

The CDR3 protein is CASSQELGGPETQYF. Here the CDR3 DNA reads TGTGCCAGCAGCCAAGAGTTGGGGGGGCCGGAGACCCAGTACTTC. This rearrangement joins TRBV7-6 to TRBJ2-5, with TRBD2 as a possible D gene (7 bases). From germline, CDR1 is SGHVS and CDR2 FNYEAQ. The length of the CDR3 is 15 residues. V was trimmed by 5 bases and J by 5 bases, leaving 18 bases between them.